This T cell receptor (beta chain) derives from a study of cytomegalovirus exposure and HLA in healthy donors. Whole-study results and caveats: For most TCR beta V segments, an earlier analysis put the productive rate at about 90% or about 30% of the time. Through in vitro validation, a few CMV-associated chains were shown to be specific for CMV antigens. Later analysis identified a missense DCLRE1C variant that was linked to TCR beta V- and J-gene trimming.

With respect to this clone: As yet, its antigen is unknown.

With 60 Vbeta and 13 Jbeta primers, the PCR was carried out. Sequencing was performed with immunoSEQ multiplex PCR; in TCRdb, only in-frame clones are kept and a portion is missing. The sample records 200,000 to 250,000 clones, roughly 75% being singletons. CDR1 is SNHLY, CDR2 FYNNEI, per germline. The ends were cut back, 3 bases at V and 5 bases at J, with 17 bases in the middle. CDR3 length: 16 amino acids. This clonotype originated in a woman in her twenties or thirties in good health and CMV-seronegative. This sequence joins TRBV2 and TRBJ2-1; D possibly corresponds to TRBD2 (6 bases). Material: PBMCs. CDR3 nucleotide sequence: TGTGCCAGCAGTGATAGGTTGGCGGGACGGCACAATGAGCAGTTCTTC. Amino acid sequence: CASSDRLAGRHNEQFF.